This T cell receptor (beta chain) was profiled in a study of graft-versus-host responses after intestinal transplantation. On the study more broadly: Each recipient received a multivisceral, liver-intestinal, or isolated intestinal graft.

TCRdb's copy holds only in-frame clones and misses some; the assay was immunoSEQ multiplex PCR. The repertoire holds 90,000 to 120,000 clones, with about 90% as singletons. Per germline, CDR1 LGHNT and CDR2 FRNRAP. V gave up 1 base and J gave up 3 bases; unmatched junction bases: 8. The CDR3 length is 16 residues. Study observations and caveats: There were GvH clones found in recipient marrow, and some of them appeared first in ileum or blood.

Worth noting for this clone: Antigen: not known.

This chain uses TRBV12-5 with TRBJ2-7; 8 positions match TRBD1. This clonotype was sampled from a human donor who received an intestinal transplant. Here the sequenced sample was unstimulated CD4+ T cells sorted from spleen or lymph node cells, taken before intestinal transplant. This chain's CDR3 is CASGLAPGTGIYEQYF. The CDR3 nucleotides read TGTGCTAGTGGTTTGGCCCCCGGGACAGGCATCTACGAGCAGTACTTC.